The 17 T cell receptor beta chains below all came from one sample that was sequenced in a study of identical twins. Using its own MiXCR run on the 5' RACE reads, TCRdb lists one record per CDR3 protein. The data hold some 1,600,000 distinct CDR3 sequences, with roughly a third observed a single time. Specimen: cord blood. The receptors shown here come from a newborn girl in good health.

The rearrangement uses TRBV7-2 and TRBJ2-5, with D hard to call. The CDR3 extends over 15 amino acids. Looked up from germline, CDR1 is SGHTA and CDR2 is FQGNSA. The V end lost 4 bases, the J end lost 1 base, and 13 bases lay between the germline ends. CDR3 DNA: TGTGCCAGCAGCTGGCAGACTGTTCGCCAAGAGACCCAGTACTTC. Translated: CASSWQTVRQETQYF. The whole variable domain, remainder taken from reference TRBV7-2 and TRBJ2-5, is GAGVSQSPSNKVTEKGKDVELRCDPISGHTALYWYRQSLGQGLEFLIYFQGNSAPDKSGLPSDRFSAERTGGSVSTLTIQRTQQEDSAVYLCASSWQTVRQETQYFGPGTRLLVL.

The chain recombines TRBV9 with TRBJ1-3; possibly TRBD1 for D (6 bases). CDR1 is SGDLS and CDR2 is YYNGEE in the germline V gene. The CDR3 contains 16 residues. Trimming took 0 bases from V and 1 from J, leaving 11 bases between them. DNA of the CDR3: TGTGCCAGCAGCGTAGCTGCGGACAGATCTGGAAACACCATATATTTT. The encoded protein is CASSVAADRSGNTIYF.

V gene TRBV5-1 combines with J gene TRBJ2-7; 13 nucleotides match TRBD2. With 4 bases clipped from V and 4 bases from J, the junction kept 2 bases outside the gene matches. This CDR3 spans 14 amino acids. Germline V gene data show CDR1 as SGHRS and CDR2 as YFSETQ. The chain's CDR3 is CASSGLAGEYEQYF. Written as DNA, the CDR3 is TGCGCCAGCAGCGGACTAGCGGGAGAATACGAGCAGTACTTC.

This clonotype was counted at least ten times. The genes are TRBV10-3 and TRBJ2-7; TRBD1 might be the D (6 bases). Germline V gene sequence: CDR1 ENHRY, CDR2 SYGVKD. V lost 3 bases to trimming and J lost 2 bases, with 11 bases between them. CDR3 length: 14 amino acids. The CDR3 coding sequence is TGTGCCATCAGTGACCGGGGACAAACCTACGAGCAGTACTTC. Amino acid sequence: CAISDRGQTYEQYF.

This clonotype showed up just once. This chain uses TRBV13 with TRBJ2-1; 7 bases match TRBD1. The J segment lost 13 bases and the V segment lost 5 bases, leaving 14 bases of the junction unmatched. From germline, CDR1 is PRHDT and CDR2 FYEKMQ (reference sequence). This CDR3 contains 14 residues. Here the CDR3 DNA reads TGTGCCAGCAGCCCAACGGACAGGCAAGAGACCCAGTTCTTC. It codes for CASSPTDRQETQFF.

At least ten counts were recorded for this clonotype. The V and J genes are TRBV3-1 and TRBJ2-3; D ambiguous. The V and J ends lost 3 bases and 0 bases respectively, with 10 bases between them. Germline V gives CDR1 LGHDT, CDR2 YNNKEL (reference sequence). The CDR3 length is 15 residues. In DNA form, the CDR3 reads TGTGCCAGCAGCCAGGGAACTCTTAGCACAGATACGCAGTATTTT. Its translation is CASSQGTLSTDTQYF.

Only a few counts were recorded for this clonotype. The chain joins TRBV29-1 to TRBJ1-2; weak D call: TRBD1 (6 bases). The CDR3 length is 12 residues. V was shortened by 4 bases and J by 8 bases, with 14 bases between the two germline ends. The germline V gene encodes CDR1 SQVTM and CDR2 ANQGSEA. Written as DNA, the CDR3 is TGCAGCGTTGCAAGGGGGGAACGGGGCTACACCTTC. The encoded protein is CSVARGERGYTF.

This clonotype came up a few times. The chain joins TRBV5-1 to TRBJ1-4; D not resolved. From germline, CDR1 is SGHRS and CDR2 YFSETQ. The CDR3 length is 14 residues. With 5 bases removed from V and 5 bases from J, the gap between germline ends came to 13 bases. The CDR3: CASRILGGNEKLFF. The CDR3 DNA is TGCGCCAGCAGAATCTTGGGCGGCAATGAAAAACTGTTTTTT.

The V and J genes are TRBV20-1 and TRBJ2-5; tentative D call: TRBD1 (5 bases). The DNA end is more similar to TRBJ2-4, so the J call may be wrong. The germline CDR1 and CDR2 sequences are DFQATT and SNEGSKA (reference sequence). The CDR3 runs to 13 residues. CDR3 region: CSARGRVGNIQYF. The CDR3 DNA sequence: TGCAGTGCTAGGGGGCGCGTGGGAAACATTCAGTACTTC.

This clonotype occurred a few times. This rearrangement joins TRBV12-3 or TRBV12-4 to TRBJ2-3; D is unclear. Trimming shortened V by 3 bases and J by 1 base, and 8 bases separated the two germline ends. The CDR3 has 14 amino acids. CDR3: CASSFLWGTDTQYF. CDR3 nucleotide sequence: TGTGCCAGCAGTTTTCTGTGGGGCACAGATACGCAGTATTTT.

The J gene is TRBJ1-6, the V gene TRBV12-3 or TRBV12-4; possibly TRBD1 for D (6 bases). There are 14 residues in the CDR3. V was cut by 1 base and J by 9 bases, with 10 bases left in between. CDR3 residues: CASSLVSRGSPLHF. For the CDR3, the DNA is TGTGCCAGCAGTTTAGTTAGCAGGGGTTCACCCCTCCACTTT.

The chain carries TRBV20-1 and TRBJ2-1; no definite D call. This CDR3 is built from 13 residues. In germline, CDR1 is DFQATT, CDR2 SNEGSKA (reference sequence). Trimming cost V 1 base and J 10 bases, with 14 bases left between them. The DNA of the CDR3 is TGCAGTGCTAGAGTCCCAACCGAGTGGGAGCAGTTCTTC. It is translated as CSARVPTEWEQFF.

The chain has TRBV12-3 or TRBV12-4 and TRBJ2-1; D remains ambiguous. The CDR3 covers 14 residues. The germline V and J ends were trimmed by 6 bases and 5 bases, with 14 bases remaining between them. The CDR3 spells CASSPSGQNNEQFF. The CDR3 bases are TGTGCCAGCAGCCCTTCGGGCCAAAACAATGAGCAGTTCTTC.

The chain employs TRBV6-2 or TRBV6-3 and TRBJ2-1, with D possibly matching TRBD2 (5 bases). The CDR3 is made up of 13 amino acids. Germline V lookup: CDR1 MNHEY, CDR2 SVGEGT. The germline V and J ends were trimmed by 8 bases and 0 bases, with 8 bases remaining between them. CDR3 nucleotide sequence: TGTGCCAGCGGTAGCGCCTCCTACAATGAGCAGTTCTTC. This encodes CASGSASYNEQFF.

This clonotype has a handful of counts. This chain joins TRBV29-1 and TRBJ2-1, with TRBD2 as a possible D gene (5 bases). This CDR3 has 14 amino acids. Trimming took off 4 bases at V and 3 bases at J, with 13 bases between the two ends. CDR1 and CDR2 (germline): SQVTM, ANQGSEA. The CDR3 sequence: CSVGVGEIYNEQFF. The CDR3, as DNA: TGCAGCGTTGGAGTGGGAGAGATCTACAATGAGCAGTTCTTC.

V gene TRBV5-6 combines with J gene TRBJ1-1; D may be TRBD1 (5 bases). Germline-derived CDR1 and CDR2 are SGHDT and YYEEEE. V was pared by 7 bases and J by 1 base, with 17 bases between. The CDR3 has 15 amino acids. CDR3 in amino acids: CASSDGGTGNTEAFF. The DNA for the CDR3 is TGTGCCAGCTCGGACGGCGGAACAGGGAACACTGAAGCTTTCTTT.

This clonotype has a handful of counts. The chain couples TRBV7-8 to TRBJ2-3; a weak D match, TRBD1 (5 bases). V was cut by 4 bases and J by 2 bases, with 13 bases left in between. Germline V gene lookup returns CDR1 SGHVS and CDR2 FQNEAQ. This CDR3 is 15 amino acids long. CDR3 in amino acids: CASSSSRVNTDTQYF. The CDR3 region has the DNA TGTGCCAGCAGCTCGAGCAGGGTCAACACAGATACGCAGTATTTT.